This T cell receptor beta chain was found in a study of shared clonotypes between healthy human individuals (TCRdb year 2020). Concerning the study at large: A couple of women and a few men aged 18 to 49 years were included in the cohort. For each donor, three plates each were used for CD4 naive and CD4 memory, two plates were used for CD8 naive, and one plate was used for CD8 memory. The study deeply sequenced blood TCR repertoires of about 5 healthy adults to estimate repertoire size and the extent of clonotype sharing between individuals. Libraries were prepared and TCR repertoires were sequenced by different laboratories using diverse techniques, in order to increase sequencing depth and limit assay-specific biases. Per donor, leukapheresis produced somewhere between about 0.85 and 9.5 billion PBMCs. The paper as a whole reports these results and caveats: Across a few donors, about 4.5% of naive CD4, approximately 3.6% of naive CD8, around 2.1% of memory CD4, and 0.3% to 0.45% of memory CD8 clonotypes were shared. Sampling was limited to blood, and TCR repertoires in tissue likely differ from TCR repertoires in blood. Pairwise subsampling indicated that sequencing depth was expected to affect the degree of clonotype sharing among donors. Estimated clonotype richness was generally larger for naive than for memory subsets. Rarefaction of sorted-subset datasets indicated incomplete sequencing despite the large sequencing depth. Compared with non-shared clonotypes, clonotypes shared by all four sorted-subset donors had higher generation probabilities. The small number of donors limited the genetic and exposure-history diversity represented.

For the CD8 naive samples, CD45RO-negative cells were positively selected for CCR7, yielding a CD45RA+CCR7+ population from which TemRA cells were excluded. The donors were healthy, HIV-negative adults who had no recently reported acute infections or vaccinations. All donors were Caucasian adults living in Nashville, Tennessee, USA. After blood collection by leukapheresis, PBMCs were isolated using Ficoll-Histopaque density gradient centrifugation and then cryopreserved in the vapor phase of liquid nitrogen. Purity and quantity of every magnetically sorted T cell population were checked by analytical flow cytometry. Genomic DNA was isolated from every sorted fraction and measured by UV absorbance on a Nanodrop 2000c. Comments on this clone: What antigen it recognizes has not been identified. No quality values exist for individual bases; no much larger clone is one base distant. This specimen includes other DNA sequences encoding the same CDR3.

The germline V gene supplies CDR1 SGHVS and CDR2 FQNEAQ. V is cut by 1 base and J by 5 bases, and the space between the germline ends is 11 bases. The CDR3 runs 14 residues from the cysteine to the phenylalanine. The read is trimmed to its CDR3 DNA, 42 bases read in frame from base 1. Using the deep immunoSEQ assay, multiplex PCR amplified TCR CDR3 regions from genomic DNA. Genomic DNA extracted from each cell subset was distributed evenly over all wells of several immunoSEQ 96-well plates, and each plate served as one replicate. For sorted subsets, around 200 ng genomic DNA, equal to tens of thousands of T cell genomes, was loaded into each replicate PCR. The purified libraries were quantified using a Qubit 3.0 fluorometer, sized with a Bioanalyzer 2100, and then quantified again using the KAPA Library Quantification kit. Every immunoSEQ 96-well plate was sequenced on a separate single-read 150-cycle Illumina NextSeq 550 flow cell. The published analysis was carried out like this. Because the immunoSEQ output included only junctional sequences and no quality scores, the filtering could not be the same as the filtering used for full-length reads. Sequences were annotated with PyIR, a Python wrapper for IgBLAST v1.9, and V/J genes and CDR3 were assigned using IMGT germline references. Reads were removed for weak V/J assignments (E-value above 1e-6), missing CDR3, stop codons, out-of-frame junctions, or ambiguous translated residues. V3J clonotypes were defined as sequences sharing an identical inferred V gene, J gene, and CDR3 amino acid sequence. Percentage overlap between repertoires was calculated by dividing the number of shared unique clonotypes by the size of the smaller repertoire. RTK rarefaction, the Chao1 estimator, and Recon v2.1 estimates of unobserved clonotypes were used to assess repertoire richness. OLGA was used to compute generation probabilities for all TCRbeta clonotypes that the gDNA method yielded from several donors. Imported from immuneACCESS, the table was reduced by TCRdb to in-frame sequences with V and J called. These copies leave out some clones; in studies compared against another copy, an unresolved V gene accounts for under half, and the cause of the remainder is not known. The DNA was the basis for D and trimming; V, J and clone size are from that table. The sample table holds about 2.2 million clones, of which around 93% were seen once. The ten largest clones take up 1.5% to 2% of the sample.

This receptor chain uses TRBV7-8 and TRBJ2-5; TRBD1 is a possible D gene, resting on 6 matching bases. Material for sequencing was naive CD8+ T cells from PBMCs. According to the study, the label for this sample's cell subset or site signals: CD45RA+CCR7+. The TCR originated in a man younger than 35 in good health. Some clones in this sample may be carry-over from other donors' samples. The CDR3 region reads CASSLGAGEETQYF. The nucleotides read TGTGCCAGCAGCTTAGGTGCAGGGGAGGAGACCCAGTACTTC.